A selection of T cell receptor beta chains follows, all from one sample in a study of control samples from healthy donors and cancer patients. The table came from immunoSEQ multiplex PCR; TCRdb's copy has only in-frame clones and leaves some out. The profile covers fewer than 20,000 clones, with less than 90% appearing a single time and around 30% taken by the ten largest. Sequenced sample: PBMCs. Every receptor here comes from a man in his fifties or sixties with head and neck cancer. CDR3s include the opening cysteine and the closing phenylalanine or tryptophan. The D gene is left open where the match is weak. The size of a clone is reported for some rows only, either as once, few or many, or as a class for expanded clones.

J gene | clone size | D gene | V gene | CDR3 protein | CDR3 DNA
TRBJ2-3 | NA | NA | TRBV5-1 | CASSSGPITDTQYF | TGCGCCAGCAGCTCAGGTCCCATCACAGATACGCAGTATTTT
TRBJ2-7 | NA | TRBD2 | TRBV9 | CASSERSGGAYEQYF | TGTGCCAGCAGCGAACGTAGCGGGGGGGCCTACGAGCAGTACTTC
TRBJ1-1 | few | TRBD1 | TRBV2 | CASSKGQGATEAFF | TGTGCCAGCAGTAAGGGACAGGGGGCCACTGAAGCTTTCTTT
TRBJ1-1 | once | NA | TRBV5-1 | CASSGNQGMNTEAFF | TGCGCCAGCAGCGGAAACCAGGGTATGAACACTGAAGCTTTCTTT
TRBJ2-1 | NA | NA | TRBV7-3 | CASSKGTDGGEQFF | TGTGCCAGCAGCAAAGGGACCGACGGGGGTGAGCAGTTCTTC
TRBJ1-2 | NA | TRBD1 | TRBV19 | CASSIPQGARIGAYYGYTF | TGTGCCAGTAGTATCCCGCAGGGGGCTCGAATCGGGGCCTACTATGGCTACACCTTC
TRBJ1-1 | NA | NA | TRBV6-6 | CASSPQGVFEAFF | TGTGCCAGCAGCCCACAAGGCGTCTTTGAAGCTTTCTTT
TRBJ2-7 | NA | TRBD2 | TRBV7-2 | CASSLQRGGSYEQYF | TGTGCCAGCAGCTTACAGCGGGGGGGCTCCTACGAGCAGTACTTC
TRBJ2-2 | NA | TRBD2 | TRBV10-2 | CASRTSGGGTGELFF | TGCGCCAGCAGGACTAGCGGGGGAGGGACCGGGGAGCTGTTTTTT
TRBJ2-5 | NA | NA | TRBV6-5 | CASSYSIGTQETQYF | TGTGCCAGCAGTTACTCGATAGGCACCCAAGAGACCCAGTACTTC
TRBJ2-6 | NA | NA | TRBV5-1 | CASSRWGGTGANVLTF | TGCGCCAGCAGCCGATGGGGGGGCACTGGGGCCAACGTCCTGACTTTC
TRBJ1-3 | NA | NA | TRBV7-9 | CASSLADVLGENTIYF | TGTGCCAGCAGCTTAGCGGACGTCCTGGGGGAGAACACCATATATTTT
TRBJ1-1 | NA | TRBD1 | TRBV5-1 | CASSNAGTGEAFF | TGCGCCAGCAGTAATGCCGGGACAGGTGAAGCTTTCTTT
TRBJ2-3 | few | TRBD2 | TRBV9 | CASSPHLAGGTDTQYF | TGTGCCAGCAGCCCCCATCTAGCGGGGGGCACAGATACGCAGTATTTT
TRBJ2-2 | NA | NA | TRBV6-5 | CASTPSGASGELFF | TGTGCCAGCACCCCCTCCGGGGCGTCCGGGGAGCTGTTTTTT
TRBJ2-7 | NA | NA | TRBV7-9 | CASSLTGVSEQYF | TGTGCCAGCAGCTTAACGGGGGTAAGCGAGCAGTACTTC
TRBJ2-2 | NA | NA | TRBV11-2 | CASSLRTFRELFF | TGTGCCAGCAGCCTTAGGACTTTCAGGGAGCTGTTTTTT
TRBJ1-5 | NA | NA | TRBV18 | CASSLDRSNQPQHF | TGTGCCAGCTCGCTCGACAGGTCCAATCAGCCCCAGCATTTT
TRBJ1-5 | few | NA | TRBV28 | CASGLEGNQPQHF | TGTGCCAGCGGTTTGGAGGGGAATCAGCCCCAGCATTTT
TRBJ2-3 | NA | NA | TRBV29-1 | CSVDRSSTDTQYF | TGCAGCGTCGACAGGTCTAGCACAGATACGCAGTATTTT
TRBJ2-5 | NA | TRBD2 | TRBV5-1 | CASSLEPSGGAKTQYF | TGCGCCAGCAGCTTGGAACCTAGCGGGGGGGCGAAGACCCAGTACTTC
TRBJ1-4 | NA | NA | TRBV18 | CASSRGRAGEPNEKLFF | TGTGCCAGCTCGCGAGGGAGGGCTGGGGAGCCTAATGAAAAACTGTTTTTT
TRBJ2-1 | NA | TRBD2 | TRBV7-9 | CASSLVAGGHNEQFF | TGTGCCAGCAGCTTAGTAGCGGGGGGCCACAATGAGCAGTTCTTC
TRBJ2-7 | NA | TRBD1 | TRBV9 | CASSAQGAYEQYF | TGTGCCAGCAGCGCACAGGGGGCCTACGAGCAGTACTTC
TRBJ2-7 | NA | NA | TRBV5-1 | CASSLAGVVYEQYF | TGCGCCAGCAGCTTGGCTGGGGTCGTCTACGAGCAGTACTTC
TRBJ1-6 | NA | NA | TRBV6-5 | CASSYSLLSYNSPLHF | TGTGCCAGCAGTTATTCGCTACTCTCCTATAATTCACCCCTCCACTTT
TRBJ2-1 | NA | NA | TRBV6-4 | CASSEGGARNEQFF | TGTGCCAGCAGTGAAGGGGGGGCCCGAAATGAGCAGTTCTTC
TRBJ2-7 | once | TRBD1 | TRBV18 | CATGPSAGGFEEQYF | TGTGCCACGGGGCCATCCGCAGGGGGCTTTGAGGAGCAGTACTTC